The 3 T cell receptor beta chains in this list originate from one sample, sequenced in a study of molecular identifiers for immune sequencing clone quantification. A single record per CDR3 protein comes from TCRdb applying MiXCR to the PCR reads. This sample carries fewer than 350,000 distinct CDR3 sequences, about a quarter of them seen once, and the ten largest clones take roughly 0.7%. The sequenced material came from naive CD8+ T cells from blood, with Jurkat cell RNA spiked in. The subset denotes: FACS-sorted CD8+CD4-CCR7+CD45RA+ naive T cells. Receptor source: a human donor in good health. Some libraries in this study had Jurkat cell RNA spiked in.

This clonotype has at least ten counts. The V gene is TRBV2, the J gene TRBJ2-3; D is ambiguous. Trimming stripped 1 base from V and 4 bases from J, with 12 bases between. Germline V gene sequence: CDR1 SNHLY, CDR2 FYNNEI. CDR3 length: 15 residues. The chain's CDR3 is CASSEVRTQADTQYF. The DNA of the CDR3 is TGTGCCAGCAGTGAAGTTCGGACCCAGGCAGATACGCAGTATTTT.

This clonotype appeared many times. The chain recombines TRBV24-1 with TRBJ2-1; no clear D. The V and J ends lost 4 bases and 8 bases respectively, with 8 bases between them. This CDR3 has 12 amino acids. The germline V gene has CDR1 KGHDR and CDR2 SFDVKD. CDR3 loop: CATSEDGYEQFF. In nucleotides, the CDR3 is TGTGCCACCAGTGAAGACGGGTATGAGCAGTTCTTC.

The sample holds many counts of this clonotype. The chain joins TRBV6-5 to TRBJ1-6; 7 nucleotides line up with TRBD1. The trim removed 7 bases at V and 8 bases at J, leaving 5 bases unmatched. CDR1 and CDR2 from the germline V gene are MNHEY and SVGAGI. The CDR3 loop spans 13 amino acids. This chain's CDR3 is CASMRDSYSPLHF. The CDR3 coding sequence is TGTGCCAGCATGAGGGACAGTTATTCACCCCTCCACTTT.